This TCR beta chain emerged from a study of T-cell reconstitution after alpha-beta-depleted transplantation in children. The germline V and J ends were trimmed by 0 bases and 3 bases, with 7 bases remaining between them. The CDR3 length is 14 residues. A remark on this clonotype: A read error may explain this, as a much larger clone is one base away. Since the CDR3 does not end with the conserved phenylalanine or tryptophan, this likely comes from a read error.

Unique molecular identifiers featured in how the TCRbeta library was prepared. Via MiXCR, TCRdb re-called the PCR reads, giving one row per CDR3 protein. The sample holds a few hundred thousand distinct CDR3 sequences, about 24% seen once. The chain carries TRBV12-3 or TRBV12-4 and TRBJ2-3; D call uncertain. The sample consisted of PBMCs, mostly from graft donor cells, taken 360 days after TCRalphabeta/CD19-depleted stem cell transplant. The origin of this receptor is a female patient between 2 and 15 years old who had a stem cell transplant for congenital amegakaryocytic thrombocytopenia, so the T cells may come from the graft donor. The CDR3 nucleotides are TGTGCCAGCAGTTTAGCGGTCGAAACAGATACGCAGTATATT. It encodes CASSLAVETDTQYI.